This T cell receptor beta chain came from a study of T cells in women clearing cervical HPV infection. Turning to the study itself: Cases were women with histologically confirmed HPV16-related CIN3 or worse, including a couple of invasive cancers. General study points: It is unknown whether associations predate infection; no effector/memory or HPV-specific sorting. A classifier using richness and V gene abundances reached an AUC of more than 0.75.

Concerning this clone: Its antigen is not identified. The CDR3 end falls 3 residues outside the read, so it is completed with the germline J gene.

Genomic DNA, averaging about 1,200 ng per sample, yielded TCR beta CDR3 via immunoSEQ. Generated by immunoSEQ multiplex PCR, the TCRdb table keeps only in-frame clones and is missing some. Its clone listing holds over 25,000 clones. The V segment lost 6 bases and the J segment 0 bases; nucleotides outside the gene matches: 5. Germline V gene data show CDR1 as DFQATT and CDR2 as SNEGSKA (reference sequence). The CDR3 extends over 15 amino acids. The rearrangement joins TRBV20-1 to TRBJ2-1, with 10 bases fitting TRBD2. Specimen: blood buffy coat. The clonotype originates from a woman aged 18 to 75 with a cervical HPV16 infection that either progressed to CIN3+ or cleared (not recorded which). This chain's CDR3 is CSAVPSGSSYNEQFF. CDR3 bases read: TGCAGTGCCGTACCTAGCGGGAGCTCCTACAATGAG.